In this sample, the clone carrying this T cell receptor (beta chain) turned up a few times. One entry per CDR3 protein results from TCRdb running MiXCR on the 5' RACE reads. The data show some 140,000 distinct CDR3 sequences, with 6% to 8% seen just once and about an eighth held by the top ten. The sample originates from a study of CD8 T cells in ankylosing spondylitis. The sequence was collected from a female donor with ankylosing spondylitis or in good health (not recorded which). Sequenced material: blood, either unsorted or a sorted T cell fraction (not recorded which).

The DNA for the CDR3 is TGTGCCAGCAGCCGTCAAGGAGCTTTCTTT. Encoded protein: CASSRQGAFF. V gene TRBV5-8 combines with J gene TRBJ1-1; D remains ambiguous. The V end lost 4 bases, the J end lost 10 bases, and 8 bases lay between the germline ends. The CDR3 contains 10 residues. Per germline, CDR1 SGHTS and CDR2 YDEGEE.